A selection of T cell receptor beta chains follows, all from one sample in a study of OX40 agonist ivuxolimab in advanced cancers. Profiled with immunoSEQ multiplex PCR; TCRdb holds only in-frame clones, not every one. The top ten hold approximately 20% of the sample, which has around 57,000 clones, about nine tenths seen once. The sample in question was CD4+ or CD8+ T cells sorted from blood, obtained in a trial of the OX40 agonist ivuxolimab. These receptors were taken from an adult with an advanced solid tumor such as melanoma, head and neck, liver or kidney cancer. Each CDR3 is given with its conserved first and last residue. A D gene is named only where the DNA matches it firmly.

j_call: TRBJ1-2; d_call: .; v_call: TRBV28; cdr3_aa: CASRGYGYTF
j_call: TRBJ2-4; d_call: .; v_call: TRBV2; cdr3_aa: CASSDALPGENIQYF
j_call: TRBJ1-1; d_call: .; v_call: TRBV27; cdr3_aa: CASSFAGRTEAFF
j_call: TRBJ2-3; d_call: TRBD2; v_call: TRBV4-3; cdr3_aa: CASSQHSGRAITDTQYF
j_call: TRBJ2-7; d_call: .; v_call: TRBV6-5; cdr3_aa: CASSLAPWEEQYF
j_call: TRBJ2-7; d_call: .; v_call: TRBV7-2; cdr3_aa: CASSQDLGGSYEQYF
j_call: TRBJ2-2; d_call: TRBD1; v_call: TRBV29-1; cdr3_aa: CSARDSITGELFF
j_call: TRBJ2-3; d_call: .; v_call: TRBV9; cdr3_aa: CASSVGGDTDTQYF
j_call: TRBJ2-4; d_call: .; v_call: TRBV21-1; cdr3_aa: CASTTFTGQSHSVKNIQYF
j_call: TRBJ1-1; d_call: .; v_call: TRBV19; cdr3_aa: CASSISGLVAEAFF